This passage covers 19 T cell receptor beta chains from one sample sequenced in a study of metastatic and nonmetastatic thyroid tumors. TCRdb reanalyzed the PCR reads via MiXCR. The sample shows some 90,000 clones, over 8.5% of them seen only once. All patients reached thyroid surgery having received no treatment beforehand. Material: blood. The receptors stem from a female donor with papillary thyroid cancer or a benign thyroid nodule (not recorded which). Some clones in this sample may be carry-over from other donors' samples.

This clone was recorded at least ten times. Other DNA sequences in this specimen translate into the identical CDR3. The chain employs TRBV14 and TRBJ2-7; D uncertain. V lost 1 base to trimming and J lost 5 bases, with 15 bases between them. Per the germline V gene, CDR1 is SGHDN and CDR2 is FVKESK. CDR3 length: 15 residues. The CDR3 sequence: CASSQGHVLTHEQYF. CDR3 DNA: TGTGCCAGCAGCCAAGGACACGTCCTAACCCACGAGCAGTACTTC.

Notes on this clone: The junction does not match germline at one end; this may be a read error. The genes are TRBV9 and TRBJ2-3; no reliable D call. CDR1 is SGDLS and CDR2 is YYNGEE in the germline V gene. This CDR3 is built from 13 residues. The CDR3 DNA is TGTGCCAGCAGCGTAGATAGGGCAGATACGAAGTATTTT. Protein product: CASSVDRADTKYF.

This clone occurred many times. J is TRBJ2-5 and V is TRBV30, with a weak D call TRBD1 (6 bases). The CDR3 runs to 13 residues. The germline V gene encodes CDR1 GTSNPN and CDR2 SVGIG (reference sequence). V was shortened by 1 base and J by 4 bases, with 10 bases between the two germline ends. CDR3 sequence (DNA): TGTGCCTGGAGTGCCCAGGGGAGAGAGACCCAGTACTTC. Protein sequence: CAWSAQGRETQYF.

In this sample, this clone turned up many times. This chain links TRBV19 with TRBJ1-6; 8 bases fit TRBD1. Germline V lookup: CDR1 LNHDA, CDR2 SQIVND (reference sequence). Trimming at V came to 3 bases and at J to 1 base, leaving 8 bases not matched to a gene. This CDR3 has 18 residues. The CDR3 region is CASSIGVRGRSYNSPLHF. The DNA of the CDR3 is TGTGCCAGTAGTATTGGGGTCAGGGGGCGATCCTATAATTCACCCCTCCACTTT.

The sample holds many counts of this clone. The chain links TRBV4-1 to TRBJ1-2; D call uncertain. There are 13 residues in the CDR3. Per germline, CDR1 MGHRA and CDR2 YSYEKL. Trimming stripped 0 bases from V and 5 bases from J, with 7 bases between. In nucleotides, the CDR3 is TGCGCCAGCAGCCAAGAGATGATTTATGGCTACACCTTC. Its translation: CASSQEMIYGYTF.

In its sample, this clone was seen many times. The CDR3 nucleotides are TGCGCCAGCAGATGGGACTTGAACACCGGGGAGCTGTTTTTT. It yields the protein CASRWDLNTGELFF. V and J are TRBV5-1 and TRBJ2-2; D may be TRBD2 (6 bases). Germline V CDR1 and CDR2: SGHRS, YFSETQ. This CDR3 has 14 amino acids. V dropped 5 bases and J dropped 1 base, with 9 bases sitting between them.

This clone was observed a few times. Just one base apart from a much larger clone, this may be a read error. The V and J genes are TRBV6-1 and TRBJ2-5; no definite D call. The CDR3 loop spans 15 amino acids. Germline CDR1 reads MNHNS; CDR2 reads SASEGT. CDR3 nucleotides: TGTGCCGGCAGCATTCAGGCGATGAGTGCGGAGACCCAGTACTTC. Protein product: CAGSIQAMSAETQYF.

This clone was detected a few times. This may be a read error, as it is one base from a much larger clone. The V gene is TRBV30, the J gene TRBJ2-3; no clear D gene. The V gene's germline CDR1 is GTSNPN and CDR2 SVGIG (reference sequence). Deletions cut 1 base from V and 5 bases from J, with 7 bases between. The CDR3 has 12 residues. In nucleotides, the CDR3 is TGTGCCTGGAGTGCCACCATAGATACGCAGTATTTT. Residues: CAWSATIDTQYF.

This clone came up many times. The rearrangement uses TRBV6-4 and TRBJ2-3; 9 bases align to TRBD2. Germline V gene sequence: CDR1 MRHNA, CDR2 SNTAGT. With 5 bases clipped from V and 0 bases from J, the junction kept 12 bases outside the gene matches. The CDR3 extends over 18 amino acids. The CDR3 DNA reads TGTGCCAGCAGTTCCTCCAGCTTGGCGGGGGGGAGCACAGATACGCAGTATTTT. Translated: CASSSSSLAGGSTDTQYF.

This clone was seen ten or more times. J is TRBJ2-5 and V is TRBV11-3, with TRBD2 matching 10 bases. The V and J ends lost 5 bases and 6 bases, in that order; junction bases with no gene match: 18. CDR3 size: 18 residues. From germline, CDR1 is SGHNT and CDR2 YENEEA. DNA for the CDR3: TGTGCCAGCAGCCCGCCGGGAGCGGGGGGGCCGTATACGAAGACCCAGTACTTC. Its protein product is CASSPPGAGGPYTKTQYF.

This clone was observed a few times. This may stem from a read error, because a much larger clone lies one nucleotide away. The same CDR3 arises from other DNA sequences in this sample as well. J is TRBJ2-1 and V is TRBV2; the D gene is possibly TRBD1 (6 bases). Looked up from germline, CDR1 is SNHLY and CDR2 is FYNNEI. The germline V and J ends were trimmed by 6 bases and 4 bases, with 10 bases remaining between them. This CDR3 is 13 amino acids long. The CDR3 region is CASSDRQYNEQFF. CDR3 nucleotides: TGTGCCAGCAGCGACAGGCAATACAATGAGCAGTTCTTC.

Many counts were recorded for this clone. The chain recombines TRBV27 with TRBJ2-5; 7 positions match TRBD1. The junction had 5 bases not matched to a gene; V was cut back by 6 bases and J by 10 bases. CDR1 is MNHEY and CDR2 is SMNVEV in the germline V gene (reference sequence). CDR3 length: 11 amino acids. This CDR3 reads CASRLRQGQYF. CDR3 sequence (DNA): TGTGCCAGCAGGCTCCGACAGGGCCAGTACTTC.

Ten or more counts support this clone. In the same sample, other DNA sequences code for this CDR3. V is TRBV6-4 and J is TRBJ1-6, with D unclear. V was clipped by 2 bases and J by 9 bases, with 8 bases between them. The germline V gene encodes CDR1 MRHNA and CDR2 SNTAGT. The CDR3 has 13 amino acids. The CDR3 DNA follows: TGTGCCAGCAGTGACAGGGAAGGTTCACCCCTCCACTTT. This encodes CASSDREGSPLHF.

The table lists this clone with many counts. V and J are TRBV12-3 or TRBV12-4 and TRBJ2-7; D perhaps matches TRBD1 (6 bases). Trimming stripped 6 bases from V and 5 bases from J, with 14 bases between. The CDR3 totals 13 residues. CDR3 loop: CASSPNRVDEQYF. CDR3 in DNA: TGTGCCAGCAGCCCAAACAGGGTCGACGAGCAGTACTTC.

This clone was seen a handful of times. One base away lies a much larger clone, so this may be a sequencing read error. The chain is built from TRBV6-2 or TRBV6-3 and TRBJ2-1, with 9 bases matching TRBD1. Germline CDR1 reads MNHEY; CDR2 reads SVGEGT. This CDR3 is built from 16 residues. J lost 13 bases, V lost 6 bases, and 19 bases had no gene match. The CDR3 nucleotides read TGTGCCAGCAGCCCAGACCGACAGGGGGGGGCTGGTCGACAGTTCTTC. This gives the protein CASSPDRQGGAGRQFF.

This clone was seen at least ten times. The V and J genes are TRBV6-1 and TRBJ1-5; unclear D gene. This CDR3 region has 16 residues. The germline V and J ends were trimmed by 8 bases and 1 base, with 18 bases remaining between them. Germline V gives CDR1 MNHNS, CDR2 SASEGT. Written as DNA, the CDR3 is TGTGCCAGCTCGGAACGTAGGACGGGAAGCAATCAGCCCCAGCATTTT. This codes for CASSERRTGSNQPQHF.

This clone has ten or more counts. This sequence joins TRBV6-4 and TRBJ2-2; 13 bases are shared with TRBD2. The V segment lost 0 bases and the J segment 4 bases; nucleotides outside the gene matches: 2. The CDR3 spans 17 residues. Germline assignment: CDR1 MRHNA and CDR2 SNTAGT. CDR3 region: CASSDSTSGGPTGELFF. Here the CDR3 DNA reads TGTGCCAGCAGTGACTCGACTAGCGGGGGGCCCACCGGGGAGCTGTTTTTT.

In this sample, this clone turned up many times. J is TRBJ1-6 and V is TRBV18, with D possibly matching TRBD1 (5 bases). Trimming took 5 bases from V and 10 from J, leaving 15 bases between them. Germline V gives CDR1 KGHSH, CDR2 LQKENI. The CDR3 runs to 14 residues. The CDR3 region is CASSTDSIRSPLHF. CDR3 coding DNA: TGTGCCAGCTCAACTGACAGTATCCGGTCACCCCTCCACTTT. Complete variable domain (other parts from reference TRBV18 and TRBJ1-6): NAGVMQNPRHLVRRRGQEARLRCSPMKGHSHVYWYRQLPEEGLKFMVYLQKENIIDESGMPKERFSAEFPKEGPSILRIQQVVRGDSAAYFCASSTDSIRSPLHFGNGTRLTVT.

This clone has at least ten counts. The genes are TRBV14 and TRBJ2-2, with 10 bases matching TRBD2. Per germline, CDR1 SGHDN and CDR2 FVKESK. The CDR3 consists of 15 residues. V shed 5 bases and J 5 bases; nucleotides not matched to a gene: 5. The CDR3 DNA sequence: TGTGCCAGCAGCAGCGTAGCGGGGGGAACCGGGGAGCTGTTTTTT. This translates into CASSSVAGGTGELFF.